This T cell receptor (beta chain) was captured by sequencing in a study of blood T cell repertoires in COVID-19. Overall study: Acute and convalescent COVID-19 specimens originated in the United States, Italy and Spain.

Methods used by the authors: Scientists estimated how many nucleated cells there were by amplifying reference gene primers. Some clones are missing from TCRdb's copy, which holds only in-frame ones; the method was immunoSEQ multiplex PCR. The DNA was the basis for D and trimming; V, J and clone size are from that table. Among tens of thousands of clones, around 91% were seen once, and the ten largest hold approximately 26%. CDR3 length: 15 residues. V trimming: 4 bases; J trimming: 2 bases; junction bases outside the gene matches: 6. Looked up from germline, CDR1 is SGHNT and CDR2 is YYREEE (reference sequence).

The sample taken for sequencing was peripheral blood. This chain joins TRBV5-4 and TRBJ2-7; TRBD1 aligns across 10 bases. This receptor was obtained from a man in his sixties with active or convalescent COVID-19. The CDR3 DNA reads TGTGCCAGCAGCCCTCAGACAGGGGGCCCCTACGAGCAGTACTTC. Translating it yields CASSPQTGGPYEQYF.